A selection of T cell receptor beta chains follows, all from one sample in a study of beta chain features in type 1 diabetes. The repertoire was sequenced with immunoSEQ multiplex PCR; TCRdb's copy has only in-frame clones and lacks some. The table includes under 300,000 clones, 25% to 35% detected once. Sequencing was done on a sample of central memory CD4+ T cells from blood. These receptors all come from a man aged 25-45 years in good health. Both conserved end residues are part of each CDR3. The D gene is left open where the match is weak. Only some rows state a clone size, as once, few, many or a class for expanded clones.

clone size,V gene,D gene,J gene,CDR3 DNA,CDR3 protein
-,TRBV29-1,-,TRBJ1-2,TGCAGCGCAGGACAGAGCTATGGCTACACCTTC,CSAGQSYGYTF
-,TRBV15,-,TRBJ2-7,TGTGCCACCAGCAGAGATGGGTCTGGGATGATCTTC,CATSRDGSGMIF
-,TRBV5-4,-,TRBJ2-7,TGTGCCAGCAGCTTGTTCCGCGAGCAGTACTTC,CASSLFREQYF
-,TRBV4-2,-,TRBJ1-3,TGTGCCAGCAGCCAAGCCGAAGCGTCTGGAAACACCATATATTTT,CASSQAEASGNTIYF
few,TRBV30,-,TRBJ1-2,TGTGCCTGGAACAGGGCTGGTGGCTACACCTTC,CAWNRAGGYTF
few,TRBV4-3,TRBD1,TRBJ2-5,TGCGCCAGCAGTCCGGGACAGCAAGAGACCCAGTACTTC,CASSPGQQETQYF
-,TRBV5-1,-,TRBJ2-3,TGCGCCAGCAGCTTGGATAGAATGGGCACAGATACGCAGTATTTT,CASSLDRMGTDTQYF
once,TRBV6-6,-,TRBJ2-7,TGTGCCAGCAGCACCACTAGCCCCTTAACCTACGAGCAGTACTTC,CASSTTSPLTYEQYF
-,TRBV18,TRBD2,TRBJ2-1,TGTGCCAGCTCGGGTAGCGGGAGCAGAAATGAGCAGTTCTTC,CASSGSGSRNEQFF
-,TRBV5-1,-,TRBJ1-1,TGCGCCAGCAGCTTGGAGCCATTTGACACTGAAGCTTTCTTT,CASSLEPFDTEAFF
few,TRBV6-1,TRBD1,TRBJ2-2,TGTGCCAGTGACAGGGGAAACACCGGGGAGCTGTTTTTT,CASDRGNTGELFF
-,TRBV6-5,-,TRBJ1-1,TGTGCCAGCAGACCCCCGTGGGTCACTGAAGCTTTCTTT,CASRPPWVTEAFF
few,TRBV2,-,TRBJ2-3,TGTGCCAGCAGTGGAAGGGGAATCTTCACAGATACGCAGTATTTT,CASSGRGIFTDTQYF
few,TRBV4-2,-,TRBJ1-5,TGTGCCAGCAGCCACCCTGGAGGTAGCAATCAGCCCCAGCATTTT,CASSHPGGSNQPQHF
few,TRBV5-4,TRBD2,TRBJ2-3,TGTGCCAGCAGCTTTAGCGGGGGGTACACAGATACGCAGTATTTT,CASSFSGGYTDTQYF
-,TRBV23-1,-,TRBJ2-7,TGCGCCAGCAGTTCAACAAAACCCCAGGGGATAACCTCCTACGAGCAGTACTTC,CASSSTKPQGITSYEQYF
-,TRBV29-1,-,TRBJ2-1,TGCAGCGTTGCTAGAGCGACCAATGAGCAGTTCTTC,CSVARATNEQFF